This TCR beta chain was captured in a study of shared clonotypes between healthy human individuals. Looking at the study overall: There were three CD4 naive, three CD4 memory, two CD8 naive and one CD8 memory plates per donor.

In the authors' workflow: Junction-only sequences without quality scores came from ImmunoSEQ, so filtering differed. The data were produced by immunoSEQ multiplex PCR, yet TCRdb's version contains in-frame clones alone and is incomplete. From that table come the V and J calls and clone size; the DNA was used to work out D and trimming. The sample consists of under 2,000,000 clones, approximately 94% of them appearing once. Whole-study findings and limits: Approximately 5.4% of naive CD4 clonotypes were common to a handful of donors.

The V and J ends lost 0 bases and 7 bases respectively, with 6 bases between them. The CDR3 contains 12 residues. Germline values: CDR1 SGHAT, CDR2 FQNNGV. Regarding this clone: Its antigen is unknown.

Naive CD8 populations comprised CD45RO-negative cells positively selected for CCR7, excluding terminally differentiated effector memory CD45RA+ cells. The source material was naive CD8+ T cells sorted from blood. This sequence originates from a man between 18 and 29 years old in good health. This chain links TRBV11-2 with TRBJ2-5; no clear D. The CDR3 DNA sequence: TGTGCCAGCAGCTTAGAATCGGTGACCCAGTACTTC. Amino acids: CASSLESVTQYF.